This T cell receptor beta chain was recovered during a study of OX40 agonist ivuxolimab in advanced cancers. Overall study context: It was ivuxolimab, an agonistic anti-OX40 (CD134) antibody, that patients were treated with. General study findings and limits: Part of the nonresponder group also had normalized T-cell clonal expansion that was low. Fewer expanded clones were found on average in CD4+ than in CD8+ T cells.

CDR3 length: 14 amino acids. Germline V CDR1 and CDR2: MNHEY, SMNVEV (reference sequence). Trimming cost V 3 bases and J 3 bases, with 12 bases left between them. TCRdb keeps only in-frame clones here, not all; method: immunoSEQ multiplex PCR. The sample contains about 30,000 clones, about 86% of which appear only once. This clone has just a few counts. The antigen is unknown. The TCR sequence derives from an adult with an advanced solid tumor such as melanoma, head and neck, liver or kidney cancer. Sequencing used CD4+ or CD8+ T cells sorted from blood, obtained in a trial of the OX40 agonist ivuxolimab. This chain connects TRBV27 to TRBJ2-7; no definite D call. In DNA form, the CDR3 reads TGTGCCAGCAGTTTCGGTGGACCCGACTACGAGCAGTACTTC. Residues: CASSFGGPDYEQYF.